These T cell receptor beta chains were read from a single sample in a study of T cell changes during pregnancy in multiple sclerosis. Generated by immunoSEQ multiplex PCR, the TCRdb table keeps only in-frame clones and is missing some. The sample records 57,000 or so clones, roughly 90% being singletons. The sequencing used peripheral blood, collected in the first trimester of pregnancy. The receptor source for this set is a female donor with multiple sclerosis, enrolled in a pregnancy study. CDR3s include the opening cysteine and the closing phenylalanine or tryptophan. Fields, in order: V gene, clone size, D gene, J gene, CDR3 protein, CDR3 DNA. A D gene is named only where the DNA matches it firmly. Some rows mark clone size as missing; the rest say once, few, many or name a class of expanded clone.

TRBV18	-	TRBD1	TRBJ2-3	CASSPARTGNTDTQYF	TGTGCCAGCTCACCCGCGCGGACAGGGAACACAGATACGCAGTATTTT
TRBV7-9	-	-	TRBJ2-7	CASSLTRKNYEQYF	TGTGCCAGCAGCTTGACTAGAAAGAACTACGAGCAGTACTTC
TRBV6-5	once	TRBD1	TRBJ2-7	CAAHAVRDSEQYF	TGTGCCGCACACGCCGTCCGGGACAGCGAGCAGTACTTC
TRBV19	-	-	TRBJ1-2	CASREATPGYTF	TGTGCCAGCCGCGAGGCTACCCCTGGCTACACCTTC
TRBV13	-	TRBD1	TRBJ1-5	CASSLGQGAYQPQHF	TGTGCCAGCAGCCTCGGACAGGGGGCATACCAGCCCCAGCATTTT
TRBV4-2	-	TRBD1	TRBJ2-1	CASSQVGTGRVGATDEQFF	TGTGCCAGCAGCCAAGTTGGGACAGGCAGGGTAGGGGCGACAGATGAGCAGTTCTTC
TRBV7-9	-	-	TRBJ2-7	CASSIQGWREQYF	TGTGCCAGCAGCATACAGGGTTGGCGCGAGCAGTACTTC
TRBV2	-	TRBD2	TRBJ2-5	CASRLSIAGGPRETQYF	TGTGCCAGCAGATTATCTATAGCGGGAGGGCCCCGGGAGACCCAGTACTTC
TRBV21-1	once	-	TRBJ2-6	CASSLRLTGANVLTF	TGTGCCAGCAGCCTTCGTCTAACTGGGGCCAACGTCCTGACTTTC
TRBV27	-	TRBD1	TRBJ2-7	CASRKGTVPLLAYEQYF	TGTGCCAGCAGGAAGGGGACAGTTCCCCTCTTAGCCTACGAGCAGTACTTC
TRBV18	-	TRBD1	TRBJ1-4	CASSPGQGREKLFF	TGTGCCAGCTCACCCGGACAGGGTAGGGAAAAACTGTTTTTT
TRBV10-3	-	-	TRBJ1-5	CAISAHTSNQPQHF	TGTGCCATCAGTGCTCACACGAGCAATCAGCCCCAGCATTTT
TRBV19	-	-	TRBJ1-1	CASSIRGRQAFF	TGTGCCAGTAGTATACGTGGGAGGCAAGCTTTCTTT